The 19 T cell receptor beta chains listed next were all sequenced from one sample in a study of blood T cell repertoires in COVID-19. Clones were read by immunoSEQ multiplex PCR, and TCRdb kept only the in-frame ones, dropping some. Of some 230,000 clones listed, around 82% are singletons. Material: peripheral blood. Receptor source: a woman aged 60-75 years with acute or convalescent COVID-19.

The chain employs TRBV5-1 and TRBJ2-1; D is unresolved. The CDR3 is 11 amino acids. V lost 5 bases and J lost 5, with 5 bases in between. Germline CDR1 reads SGHRS; CDR2 reads YFSETQ. In nucleotides, the CDR3 is TGCGCCAGCAGGTTCGACAATGAGCAGTTCTTC. Translated, it gives CASRFDNEQFF. Complete variable domain (other parts from reference TRBV5-1 and TRBJ2-1): KAGVTQTPRYLIKTRGQQVTLSCSPISGHRSVSWYQQTPGQGLQFLFEYFSETQRNKGNFPGRFSGRQFSNSRSEMNVSTLELGDSALYLCASRFDNEQFFGPGTRLTVL.

This clone was observed a handful of times. This chain joins TRBV27 and TRBJ2-1; 8 bases line up with TRBD1. The junction had 7 bases not matched to a gene; V was cut back by 5 bases and J by 4 bases. Germline V gene sequence: CDR1 MNHEY, CDR2 SMNVEV (reference sequence). The CDR3 runs to 15 residues. This CDR3 is CASSRTGTGYNEQFF. In nucleotides, the CDR3 is TGTGCCAGCAGTAGAACCGGGACAGGTTACAATGAGCAGTTCTTC.

The V gene is TRBV18, the J gene TRBJ2-1, with a possible D match to TRBD2 (6 bases). The V gene lost 3 bases and the J gene lost 4 bases, with 16 bases spanning the gap. The germline CDR1 and CDR2 sequences are KGHSH and LQKENI. This CDR3 spans 16 amino acids. CDR3 DNA sequence: TGTGCCAGCTCACCCAACCGGGACTTGAGGTACAATGAGCAGTTCTTC. It yields the protein CASSPNRDLRYNEQFF.

J is TRBJ1-2 and V is TRBV28; D is uncertain. The CDR3 covers 12 residues. The V end was cut by 3 bases, the J end by 6 bases, with 8 bases between. Germline lookup yields CDR1 MDHEN and CDR2 SYDVKM. CDR3 nucleotide sequence: TGTGCCAGCAGTTTTCTCCCTAATGGCTACACCTTC. Its protein product is CASSFLPNGYTF.

J is TRBJ2-7 and V is TRBV27; D might be TRBD1 (6 bases). CDR3 length: 15 amino acids. Trimming pared 0 bases from V and 3 bases from J, leaving 12 bases between. The germline V gene has CDR1 MNHEY and CDR2 SMNVEV (reference sequence). CDR3 sequence: CASSLSGTRFYEQYF. The CDR3 DNA reads as TGTGCCAGCAGTTTATCTGGGACAAGATTCTACGAGCAGTACTTC.

The V and J genes are TRBV7-3 and TRBJ2-1; 8 nucleotides agree with TRBD2. The CDR3 runs to 12 residues. CDR1 is SGHTA and CDR2 is FQGTGA in the germline V gene. After removal of 5 bases from V and 15 bases from J, the junction contained 9 bases not matched to a gene. The CDR3 DNA sequence: TGTGCCAGCAGCATCCCGGGACTAGGGCTGTTCTTC. This sequence encodes CASSIPGLGLFF.

The V call is TRBV19, the J call TRBJ2-2; TRBD2 agrees at 9 bases. The ends lost 2 bases at V and 4 bases at J; junction bases unmatched: 2. The germline gives CDR1 LNHDA, CDR2 SQIVND (reference sequence). The CDR3 runs 15 residues. CDR3 region: CASSILAGTTGELFF. In DNA form, the CDR3 reads TGTGCCAGTAGTATACTAGCGGGGACCACCGGGGAGCTGTTTTTT.

This clone appeared a few times. This specimen includes other DNA sequences encoding the same CDR3. The chain recombines TRBV7-9 with TRBJ1-4, with 7 bases lining up with TRBD1. Germline lookup yields CDR1 SEHNR and CDR2 FQNEAQ (reference sequence). This CDR3 comprises 14 residues. Germline trimming cut 2 bases from V and 4 bases from J; bases unmatched to any gene: 1. Here the CDR3 DNA reads TGTGCCAGCAGCTTAAGACAGGGTAATGAAAAACTGTTTTTT. It encodes CASSLRQGNEKLFF.

This chain uses TRBV5-6 with TRBJ2-6, with a possible D match to TRBD2 (5 bases). This CDR3 is 15 amino acids long. The V gene lost 3 bases and the J gene lost 0 bases, with 7 bases spanning the gap. Germline CDR1 SGHDT, CDR2 YYEEEE. The CDR3 spells CASSWRSSGANVLTF. In nucleotides, the CDR3 is TGTGCCAGCAGCTGGAGGTCCTCTGGGGCCAACGTCCTGACTTTC.

CDR3 DNA: TGCGCCAGCAGCCAAGATCGCCAGTCTGGGGCCAACGTCCTGACTTTC. This gives the protein CASSQDRQSGANVLTF. The chain is built from TRBV4-3 and TRBJ2-6; no definite D call. Germline V CDR1 and CDR2: LGHNA, YSLEER. V was trimmed by 0 bases and J by 1 base, leaving 7 bases between them. This CDR3 has 16 residues.

CDR3 DNA sequence: TGTGCCAGCACCACTCGGCGGGTTACTGAAGCTTTCTTT. Translated, it gives CASTTRRVTEAFF. The chain links TRBV12-3 or TRBV12-4 to TRBJ1-1; D not resolved. This CDR3 has 13 residues. Trimming cost V 7 bases and J 5 bases, with 14 bases left between them.

This clone was seen more than once but under ten times. V is TRBV7-8 and J is TRBJ2-1; 9 bases are a match to TRBD1. Germline V lookup: CDR1 SGHVS, CDR2 FQNEAQ. The CDR3 runs 16 residues. The V and J ends lost 5 bases and 4 bases, in that order; junction bases with no gene match: 9. CDR3 nucleotide sequence: TGTGCCAGCAGCAGATCCGGGACAGGGTCTTACAATGAGCAGTTCTTC. Its translation is CASSRSGTGSYNEQFF.

This clone showed up just once. The chain employs TRBV6-1 and TRBJ1-5; no clear D gene. This CDR3 contains 15 residues. Between the trimmed V and J ends, which lost 3 bases and 0 bases, there was a span of 9 bases. Per the germline V gene, CDR1 is MNHNS and CDR2 is SASEGT. CDR3 nucleotides: TGTGCCAGCAGTGATACAGTGGATAGCAATCAGCCCCAGCATTTT. Translation: CASSDTVDSNQPQHF.

The chain links TRBV19 to TRBJ1-6; 8 nucleotides line up with TRBD1. CDR1 LNHDA and CDR2 SQIVND come from the germline V gene (reference sequence). The trim removed 3 bases at V and 5 bases at J, leaving 9 bases unmatched. CDR3 length equals 17 residues. CDR3 sequence (DNA): TGTGCCAGTAGTATCTACGGGACAGGAAGACATAATTCACCCCTCCACTTT. Protein: CASSIYGTGRHNSPLHF.

CDR3 in DNA: TGTGCCAGCAGCTTCGTGGCGGGGGGAGGCTACGAGCAGTACTTC. Its protein is CASSFVAGGGYEQYF. The V and J genes are TRBV5-5 and TRBJ2-7; 8 positions agree with TRBD2. CDR3 size: 15 residues. V gave up 2 bases and J gave up 3 bases; unmatched junction bases: 7. In germline, CDR1 is SGHKS, CDR2 YYEKEE (reference sequence).

The rearrangement uses TRBV6-5 and TRBJ2-7; TRBD1 aligns across 7 bases. V trimming: 7 bases; J trimming: 5 bases; junction bases outside the gene matches: 8. Germline CDR1 and CDR2: MNHEY and SVGAGI. The CDR3 extends over 13 amino acids. CDR3 sequence reads: CASKGAGVHEQYF. The DNA for the CDR3 is TGTGCCAGCAAGGGGGCAGGGGTCCACGAGCAGTACTTC.

This rearrangement joins TRBV5-5 to TRBJ1-2; D remains ambiguous. Trimming pared 0 bases from V and 2 bases from J, leaving 8 bases between. The CDR3 has 14 amino acids. Germline-derived CDR1 and CDR2 are SGHKS and YYEKEE (reference sequence). CDR3 in amino acids: CASSLGVRNYGYTF. DNA of the CDR3: TGTGCCAGCAGCTTGGGAGTCCGAAACTATGGCTACACCTTC.

The V gene is TRBV5-5, the J gene TRBJ1-6, with 8 positions matching TRBD1. Trimming took 4 bases from V and 10 from J; bases not matched to a gene: 7. This CDR3 is built from 14 residues. Germline V CDR1 and CDR2: SGHKS, YYEKEE (reference sequence). CDR3 amino acids: CASSKDRARSPLHF. The CDR3 region has the DNA TGTGCCAGCAGCAAGGACAGGGCGAGATCACCCCTCCACTTT.

This clone was found once. This chain connects TRBV3-1 (or the pseudogene TRBV3-2) to TRBJ1-1, with unresolved D. V was clipped by 6 bases and J by 11 bases, with 19 bases between them. This CDR3 region has 13 residues. Germline V gives CDR1 LGHDT, CDR2 YNNKEL (reference sequence). CDR3 bases: TGTGCCAGCAGGACCGGGAGGGCAAGTACGGCTTTCTTT. It codes for CASRTGRASTAFF.